This TCR beta chain is drawn from a study of CD8 T cells in ankylosing spondylitis. Study-level results: Relatively rare in peripheral blood, disease-linked clones were also CD8+. In ankylosing spondylitis patients, matched synovial fluid reportedly showed significant enrichment of disease-linked clones. Prior work had noted some motif variants in reactive arthritis blood and synovial fluid. Apparently characteristic of ankylosing spondylitis blood was a TCR beta motif (fewer than 10 highly homologous variants).

There are 15 residues in the CDR3. From germline, CDR1 is SGHRS and CDR2 YFSETQ. Trimming pared 4 bases from V and 4 bases from J, leaving 14 bases between. This clonotype was seen many times. The antigen is unknown. Generation of TCR beta libraries employed quantitative 5'-RACE incorporating molecular barcodes. TCRdb redid the calling of the 5' RACE reads with MiXCR, one entry per CDR3 protein. The sample comprises around 490,000 distinct CDR3 sequences, 5.3% of which are singletons, and 3.5% rests with the top ten. Sequenced material: blood, either unsorted or a sorted T cell fraction (not recorded which). The chain carries TRBV5-1 and TRBJ2-2, with a possible D match to TRBD1 (5 bases). The receptor's source is a male donor with ankylosing spondylitis. The CDR3 coding sequence is TGCGCCAGCAGCCCTTGGCTGACAGTCACCGGGGAGCTGTTTTTT. This codes for CASSPWLTVTGELFF.